The present TCR beta chain was sequenced within a study of response to subunit inactivated influenza vaccine. Study-level findings and limits: The authors offered the suggestion that each seasonal influenza vaccination recruits few new T cells.

TCRdb redid the calling of the RT-PCR reads with MiXCR, one entry per CDR3 protein. Here the sample spans more than 450,000 distinct CDR3 sequences, approximately 10% being singletons. CDR1 and CDR2 from the germline V gene are SGHVS and FQNEAQ. Trimming shortened V by 1 base and J by 6 bases, and 16 bases separated the two germline ends. The CDR3 is made up of 16 amino acids. Of note for this clonotype: The antigen is unknown.

This TCR derives from a man in his fifties or sixties who received an inactivated influenza vaccine. The sequences come from PBMCs from blood, collected on the day of vaccination. J is TRBJ2-4 and V is TRBV7-8; weak D call: TRBD1 (5 bases). CDR3 in DNA: TGTGCCAGCAGCTTAGTTCCAGGGTTTAAGATAAACATTCAGTACTTC. Translated, it gives CASSLVPGFKINIQYF.